This TCR beta chain was documented in a study of regulatory T cells in long-lasting Graves disease. Study details: Graves' patients (newly diagnosed) had been on antithyroid drugs under 3 months. Study-level points and caveats: Persistent patients shared more public clonotypes (approximately 2,900) than new patients (nearly 1,000). TRBV28, TRBJ1-2 and TRBJ2-5 were segments that persistent disease favored.

Time point indicated: newly diagnosed GD, antithyroid drugs for less than 3 months. The TCR library was made from RNA that had been extracted from PBMCs in TRIzol. This clonotype has a count of ten or more. What it binds is unknown. V was clipped by 0 bases and J by 3 bases; unmatched bases: 10. This CDR3 has 18 residues. Germline V gives CDR1 MGHDK, CDR2 SYGVNS. CDR3-region Arm-PCR and iRepertoire HTBI primers produced the TCR beta libraries. Original data processing: Taken together, the samples had 62 TRBV and approximately 13 TRBJ segments identified. TCRdb reprocessed the multiplex PCR reads with MiXCR, giving one entry per CDR3 protein. The authors' filters were not applied to this entry. In the table there are approximately 310,000 distinct CDR3 sequences, 18% of which are singletons.

The receptor comes from a female donor with Graves disease. The sequencing here drew on peripheral blood mononuclear cells (PBMCs), taken at new diagnosis, from a patient treated with antithyroid drugs. The chain uses TRBV25-1 and TRBJ2-5; 10 bases fit TRBD2. The CDR3 DNA reads TGTGCCAGCAGTGAATATGGGCGCCTAGCGGGAGTTGAAGAGACCCAGTACTTC. Translating it yields CASSEYGRLAGVEETQYF.